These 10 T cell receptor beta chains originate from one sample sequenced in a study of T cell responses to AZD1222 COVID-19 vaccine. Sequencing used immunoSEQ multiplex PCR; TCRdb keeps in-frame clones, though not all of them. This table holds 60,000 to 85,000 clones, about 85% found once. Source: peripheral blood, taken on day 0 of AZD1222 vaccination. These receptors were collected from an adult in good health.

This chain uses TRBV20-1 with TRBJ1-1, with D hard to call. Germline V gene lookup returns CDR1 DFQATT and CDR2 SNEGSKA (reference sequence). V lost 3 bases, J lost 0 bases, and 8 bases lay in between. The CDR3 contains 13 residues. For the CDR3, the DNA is TGCAGTGCTAGTGCTGGGATGAACACTGAAGCTTTCTTT. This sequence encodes CSASAGMNTEAFF.

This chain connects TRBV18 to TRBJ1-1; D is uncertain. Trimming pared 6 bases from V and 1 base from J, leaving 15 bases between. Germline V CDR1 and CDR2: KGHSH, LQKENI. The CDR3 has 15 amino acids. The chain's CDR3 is CASSPSRSTNTEAFF. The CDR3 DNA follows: TGTGCCAGCTCCCCAAGCAGGAGCACGAACACTGAAGCTTTCTTT.

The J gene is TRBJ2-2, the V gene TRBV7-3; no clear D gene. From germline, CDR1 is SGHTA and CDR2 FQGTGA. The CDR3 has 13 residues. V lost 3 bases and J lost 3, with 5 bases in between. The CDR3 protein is CASSFVHTGELFF. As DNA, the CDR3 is TGTGCCAGCAGCTTTGTCCACACCGGGGAGCTGTTTTTT.

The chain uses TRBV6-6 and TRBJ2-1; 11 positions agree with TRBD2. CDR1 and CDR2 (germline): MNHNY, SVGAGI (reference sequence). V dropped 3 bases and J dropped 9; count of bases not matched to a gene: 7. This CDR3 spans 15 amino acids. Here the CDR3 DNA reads TGTGCCAGCAGTTATGATAGCGGGGGGGCCCCTGAGCAGTTCTTC. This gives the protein CASSYDSGGAPEQFF.

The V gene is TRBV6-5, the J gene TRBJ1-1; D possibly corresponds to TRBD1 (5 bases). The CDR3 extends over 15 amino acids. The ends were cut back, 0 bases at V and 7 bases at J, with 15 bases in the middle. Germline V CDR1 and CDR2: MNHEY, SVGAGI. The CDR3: CASSYSVRGNREAFF. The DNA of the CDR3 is TGTGCCAGCAGTTACTCGGTACGGGGGAATCGTGAAGCTTTCTTT.

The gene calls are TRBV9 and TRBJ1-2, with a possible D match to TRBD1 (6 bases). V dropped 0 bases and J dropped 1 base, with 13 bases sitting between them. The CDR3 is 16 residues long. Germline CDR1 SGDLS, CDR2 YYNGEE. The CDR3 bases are TGTGCCAGCAGCGTAGGGGCAGGGGTGGGTAACTATGGCTACACCTTC. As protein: CASSVGAGVGNYGYTF.

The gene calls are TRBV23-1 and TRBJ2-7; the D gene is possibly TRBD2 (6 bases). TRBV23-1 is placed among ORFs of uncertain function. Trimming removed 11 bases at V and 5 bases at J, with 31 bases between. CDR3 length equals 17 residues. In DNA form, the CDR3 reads TGCGCCCCACCACCGTCCCGACTAGGTCCGTTTGAGAACGAGCAGTACTTC. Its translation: CAPPPSRLGPFENEQYF.

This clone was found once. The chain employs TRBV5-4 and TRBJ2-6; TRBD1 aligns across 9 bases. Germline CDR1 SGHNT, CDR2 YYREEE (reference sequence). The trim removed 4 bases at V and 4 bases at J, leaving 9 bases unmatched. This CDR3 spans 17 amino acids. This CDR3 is CASSLGQGELGANVLTF. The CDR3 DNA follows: TGTGCCAGCAGCCTGGGACAGGGAGAGCTCGGGGCCAACGTCCTGACTTTC.

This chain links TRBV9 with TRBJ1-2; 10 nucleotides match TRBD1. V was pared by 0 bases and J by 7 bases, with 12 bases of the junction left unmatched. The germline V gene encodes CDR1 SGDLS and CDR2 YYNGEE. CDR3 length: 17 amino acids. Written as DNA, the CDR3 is TGTGCCAGCAGCGTAGGCCCTCAGACAGGGGGCGCCAGTGGCTACACCTTC. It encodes CASSVGPQTGGASGYTF.

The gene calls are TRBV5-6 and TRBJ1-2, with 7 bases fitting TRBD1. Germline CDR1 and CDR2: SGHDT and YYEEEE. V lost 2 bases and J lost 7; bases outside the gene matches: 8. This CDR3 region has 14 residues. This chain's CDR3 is CASSLPTGEGGYTF. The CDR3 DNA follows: TGTGCCAGCAGCTTACCAACAGGGGAGGGTGGCTACACCTTC.